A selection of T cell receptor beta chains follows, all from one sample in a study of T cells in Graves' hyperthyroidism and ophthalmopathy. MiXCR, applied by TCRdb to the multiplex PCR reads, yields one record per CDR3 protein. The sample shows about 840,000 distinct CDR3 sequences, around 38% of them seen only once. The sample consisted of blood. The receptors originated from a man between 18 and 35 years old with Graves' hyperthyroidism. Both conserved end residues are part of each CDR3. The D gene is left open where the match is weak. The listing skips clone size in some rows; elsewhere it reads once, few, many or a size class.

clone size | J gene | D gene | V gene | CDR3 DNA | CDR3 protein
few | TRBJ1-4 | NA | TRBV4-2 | TGTGCCAGCAGCCAAGAAGGTTCGGAAAAACTGTTTTTT | CASSQEGSEKLFF
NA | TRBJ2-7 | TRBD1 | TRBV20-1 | TGCAGTGCTAGATGGCCAGGGGGTATATCGTACGAGCAGTACTTC | CSARWPGGISYEQYF
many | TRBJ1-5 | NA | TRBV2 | TGTGCCAGCAGTGGCGGAACCAATCAGCCCCAGCATTTT | CASSGGTNQPQHF
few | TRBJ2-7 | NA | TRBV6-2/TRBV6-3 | TGTGCCAGCACCACGTACGGACACTCCTACGAGCAGTACTTC | CASTTYGHSYEQYF
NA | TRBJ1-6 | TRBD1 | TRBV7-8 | TGTGCCAGCAGCTTAGGGACAGGGTTCAAGCCCCTCCACTTT | CASSLGTGFKPLHF
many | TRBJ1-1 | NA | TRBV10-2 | TGCGCCAGCAGAAGGGGGGTGAACACTGAAGCTTTCTTT | CASRRGVNTEAFF
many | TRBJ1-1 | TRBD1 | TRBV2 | TGTGCCAGCAGTGAGGGACAGGACATACTATTGAACACTGAAGCTTTCTTT | CASSEGQDILLNTEAFF
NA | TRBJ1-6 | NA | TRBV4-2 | TGTGCCAGCAGCCAAGAAACAAAGGGGAGTAATTCACCCCTCCACTTT | CASSQETKGSNSPLHF
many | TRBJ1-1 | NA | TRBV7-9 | TGTGCCAGCGAGTCGAGCGGTGAAGCTTTCTTT | CASESSGEAFF
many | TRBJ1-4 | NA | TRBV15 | TGTGCCACCAGCAGACGCGGGGCCGGACCTAATGAAAAACTGTTTTTT | CATSRRGAGPNEKLFF
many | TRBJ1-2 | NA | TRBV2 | TGTGCCAGCAGACCAAAAGGCTACACCTTC | CASRPKGYTF
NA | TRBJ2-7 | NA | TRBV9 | TGTGCCAGCAGTCGCCTCCTTTACGAGCAGTACTTC | CASSRLLYEQYF
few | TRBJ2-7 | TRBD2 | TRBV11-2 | TGTGCCAGCAGCTCGTGGACTAGCGGGAGCGCCGAGCAGTACTTC | CASSSWTSGSAEQYF
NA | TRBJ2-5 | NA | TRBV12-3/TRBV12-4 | TGTGCCAGCAGTTATCTAGGGGCTCAAGAGACCCAGTACTTC | CASSYLGAQETQYF
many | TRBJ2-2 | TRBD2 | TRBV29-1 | TGCAGCGTTGCCGCTAGCGGGGCTAACACCGGGGAGCTGTTTTTT | CSVAASGANTGELFF
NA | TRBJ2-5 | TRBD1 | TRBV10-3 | TGTGCCATCAGTGGAGAGGGCAGGACAGGGGCCCACCAAGAGACCCAGTACTTC | CAISGEGRTGAHQETQYF
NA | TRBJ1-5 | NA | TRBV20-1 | TGCAGTGCTTGGCGCCAGGGAGGCGGTCAGCCCCAGCATTTT | CSAWRQGGGQPQHF
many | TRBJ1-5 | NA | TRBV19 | TGTGCCAGTAGGGGGGCGATATATAGCAATCAGCCCCAGCATTTT | CASRGAIYSNQPQHF
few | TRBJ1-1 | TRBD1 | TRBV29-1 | TGCAGCGCAGTACTGACAGGGGGCGGGACTGAAGCTTTCTTT | CSAVLTGGGTEAFF
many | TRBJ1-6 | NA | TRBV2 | TGTGCCAGCACGGAGGTCGAAAATTCACCCCTCCACTTT | CASTEVENSPLHF
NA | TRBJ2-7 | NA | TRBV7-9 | TGTGCCAGCAGCCCTCACTTCGGACAGACGGAGCAGTACTTC | CASSPHFGQTEQYF
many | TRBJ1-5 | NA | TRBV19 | TGTGCCAGTGGGGAGGGGGGCATGAGGCCCCAGCATTTT | CASGEGGMRPQHF
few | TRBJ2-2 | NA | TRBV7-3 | TGTGCCAGCAGCTTAGCGGAAACGAACACCGGGGAGCTGTTTTTT | CASSLAETNTGELFF